The 25 T cell receptor beta chains given below trace back to one sample, sequenced in a study of T-cell memory formation after mild COVID-19. MiXCR, applied by TCRdb to the 5' RACE reads, yields one record per CDR3 protein. Of more than 300,000 distinct CDR3 sequences in the sample, 20% to 25% were seen once. The sequencing input was PBMCs or a T cell subset sorted from them (not recorded which). These receptors were obtained from a man aged 18 to 30 who had mild COVID-19 (a few samples of this study predate the infection). Cell type and time point are not known.

The chain is built from TRBV27 and TRBJ2-7, with D possibly being TRBD1 (8 bases). The V end lost 5 bases, the J end lost 3 bases, and 20 bases lay between the germline ends. Germline V gene sequence: CDR1 MNHEY, CDR2 SMNVEV (reference sequence). CDR3 length: 16 amino acids. As DNA, the CDR3 is TGTGCCAGCAGTCACAGCGGGACAGGTCTTCTCTACGAGCAGTACGTC. This codes for CASSHSGTGLLYEQYV.

This clonotype was detected once. The rearrangement uses TRBV7-2 and TRBJ2-3; D might be TRBD1 or TRBD2, each matching 5 bases. The CDR3 has 14 residues. V gave up 1 base and J gave up 8 bases, with 13 bases separating them. The germline V gene has CDR1 SGHTA and CDR2 FQGNSA. For the CDR3, the DNA is TGTGCCAGCAGCTTAGATTGGGACGCAGGTACGCAGTATTTT. Translating it yields CASSLDWDAGTQYF. Based on the CDR3 plus reference TRBV7-2 and TRBJ2-3, the full variable domain is GAGVSQSPSNKVTEKGKDVELRCDPISGHTALYWYRQSLGQGLEFLIYFQGNSAPDKSGLPSDRFSAERTGGSVSTLTIQRTQQEDSAVYLCASSLDWDAGTQYFGPGTRLTVL.

This clonotype has just a few counts. The gene calls are TRBV4-2 and TRBJ2-5; 8 bases map to TRBD2. Germline V gene lookup returns CDR1 LGHNA and CDR2 YNFKEQ. The length of the CDR3 is 18 residues. Unmatched junction bases numbered 12, after V lost 0 bases and J lost 3 bases. The chain's CDR3 is CASSQDISGSGGKETQYF. For the CDR3, the DNA is TGTGCCAGCAGCCAAGATATTTCCGGCAGCGGGGGAAAAGAGACCCAGTACTTC.

The chain carries TRBV5-1 and TRBJ1-1; 12 positions agree with TRBD1. Germline values: CDR1 SGHRS, CDR2 YFSETQ. This CDR3 is 16 amino acids long. The trim removed 6 bases at V and 3 bases at J, leaving 9 bases unmatched. The CDR3 bases are TGCGCCAGCATCGGGACAGGGGGCGCTTGGGACACTGAAGCTTTCTTT. This gives the protein CASIGTGGAWDTEAFF.

In its sample, this clonotype was seen a few times. The CDR3 protein is CASSLKGGGNRQAQYF. The CDR3 bases are TGTGCCAGCAGCTTAAAAGGCGGGGGTAACCGCCAGGCCCAGTACTTC. The chain recombines TRBV7-3 with TRBJ2-5, with TRBD2 matching 7 bases. Germline V gene data show CDR1 as SGHTA and CDR2 as FQGTGA. V was clipped by 1 base and J by 9 bases; unmatched bases: 14. The length of the CDR3 is 16 residues.

The rearrangement uses TRBV7-9 and TRBJ1-6; 9 bases align to TRBD1. The germline V gene has CDR1 SEHNR and CDR2 FQNEAQ (reference sequence). The CDR3 spans 17 residues. With 0 bases clipped from V and 9 bases from J, the junction kept 9 bases outside the gene matches. The CDR3 loop reads CASSLALTGTGSSPLHF. In DNA form, the CDR3 reads TGTGCCAGCAGCTTAGCGCTAACCGGGACAGGGAGTTCACCCCTCCACTTT.

This clonotype appeared a few times. The genes are TRBV12-3 or TRBV12-4 and TRBJ1-2; D is unresolved. The CDR3 contains 13 residues. Deletions cut 5 bases from V and 4 bases from J, with 11 bases between. CDR3 in amino acids: CASSRGRGYGYTF. In DNA form, the CDR3 reads TGTGCCAGCAGTCGCGGGAGAGGCTATGGCTACACCTTC.

This clonotype was found a few times. The genes are TRBV7-9 and TRBJ2-6; the D is unclear. The CDR3 contains 15 residues. The V end lost 6 bases, the J end lost 1 base, and 10 bases lay between the germline ends. Germline V gene sequence: CDR1 SEHNR, CDR2 FQNEAQ (reference sequence). The CDR3 here is CASRPNRSGANVLTF. CDR3 DNA sequence: TGTGCCAGCAGACCGAATCGTTCTGGGGCCAACGTCCTGACTTTC.

This clonotype was seen many times. The rearrangement uses TRBV11-2 and TRBJ2-2, with TRBD1 matching 9 bases. This CDR3 spans 17 amino acids. Germline CDR1 SGHAT, CDR2 FQNNGV. Losses at the gene ends were 1 base for V and 5 bases for J; bases not matched to a gene: 8. CDR3 bases: TGTGCCAGCAGCTTAGGACCGGGACAGGGAGGGACCGGGGAGCTGTTTTTT. Protein: CASSLGPGQGGTGELFF.

This clonotype has just one count. The CDR3, as DNA: TGTGCCAGCAGTCTAGGACAGGGGCACTACGAGCAGTACGTC. Its protein is CASSLGQGHYEQYV. The rearrangement joins TRBV6-1 to TRBJ2-7; 9 bases fit TRBD1. Germline CDR1 and CDR2: MNHNS and SASEGT. V shed 5 bases, J shed 3 bases, and the junction held 5 bases outside the gene matches. CDR3 size: 14 residues.

This clonotype was picked up a small number of times. V and J are TRBV7-3 and TRBJ1-6; 9 bases match TRBD1. This CDR3 has 14 amino acids. The J segment lost 10 bases and the V segment lost 6 bases, leaving 7 bases of the junction unmatched. Germline CDR1 SGHTA, CDR2 FQGTGA. The CDR3 spells CASSPGQGRSPLHF. In DNA, the CDR3 is TGTGCCAGCAGTCCGGGACAGGGAAGATCACCCCTCCACTTT.

There are a few counts of this clonotype. J is TRBJ2-7 and V is TRBV7-8; no definite D call. V was shortened by 4 bases and J by 0 bases, with 13 bases between the two germline ends. The CDR3 has 15 residues. In germline, CDR1 is SGHVS, CDR2 FQNEAQ. CDR3 nucleotide sequence: TGTGCCAGCAGCTCGGAGACGGGTACCTCCTACGAGCAGTACGTC. Its protein product is CASSSETGTSYEQYV.

This clonotype turned up a few times. The rearrangement links TRBV5-1 to TRBJ2-1; TRBD2 agrees at 14 bases. Trimming took 1 base from V and 7 from J; bases not matched to a gene: 4. Per germline, CDR1 SGHRS and CDR2 YFSETQ. The CDR3 is 16 residues long. CDR3 protein: CASSLTRTSGGNEQFF. CDR3 nucleotide sequence: TGCGCCAGCAGCTTGACCCGGACTAGCGGGGGGAATGAGCAGTTCTTC.

The rearrangement links TRBV6-1 to TRBJ1-5, with D uncertain. The CDR3 covers 13 residues. The V end lost 5 bases, the J end lost 7 bases, and 12 bases lay between the germline ends. Germline values: CDR1 MNHNS, CDR2 SASEGT. The CDR3 DNA follows: TGTGCCAGCAGTCCCCATGGAGGACAGCCCCAGCATTTT. Amino acids: CASSPHGGQPQHF.

The gene calls are TRBV11-2 and TRBJ2-2; TRBD1 aligns across 10 bases. The V and J ends lost 4 bases and 9 bases, in that order; junction bases with no gene match: 8. The length of the CDR3 is 15 residues. The germline gives CDR1 SGHAT, CDR2 FQNNGV. The CDR3 DNA sequence: TGTGCCAGCAGCTCATACCGGGACAGGGGCCGGGAGCTGTTTTTT. Translated, it gives CASSSYRDRGRELFF. The full variable domain, its missing parts supplied by reference TRBV11-2 and TRBJ2-2, is EAGVAQSPRYKIIEKRQSVAFWCNPISGHATLYWYQQILGQGPKLLIQFQNNGVVDDSQLPKDRFSAERLKGVDSTLKIQPAKLEDSAVYLCASSSYRDRGRELFFGEGSRLTVL.

The rearrangement links TRBV4-1 to TRBJ1-2; D unclear. The CDR3 contains 16 residues. In germline, CDR1 is MGHRA, CDR2 YSYEKL. V was shortened by 1 base and J by 4 bases, with 16 bases between the two germline ends. The CDR3 spells CASSQGRIQPTYGYTF. CDR3 nucleotides: TGCGCCAGCAGCCAAGGGAGGATACAACCGACCTATGGCTACACCTTC.

This clonotype has a handful of counts. This chain connects TRBV20-1 to TRBJ2-1, with D perhaps TRBD1 (6 bases). The CDR3 sequence is 13 residues long. The germline gives CDR1 DFQATT, CDR2 SNEGSKA (reference sequence). Deletions cut 3 bases from V and 2 bases from J, with 8 bases between. This chain's CDR3 is CSASHRAYNEQFF. The CDR3 DNA sequence: TGCAGTGCTAGCCACAGGGCCTACAATGAGCAGTTCTTC.

This clonotype was picked up a small number of times. The chain has TRBV12-3 or TRBV12-4 and TRBJ2-6; D perhaps matches TRBD1 (6 bases). There are 16 residues in the CDR3. Deletions cut 3 bases from V and 2 bases from J, with 11 bases between. CDR3 coding DNA: TGTGCCAGCAGTTTGGGGGCAGGGACTGGGGCCAACGTCCTGACTTTC. This encodes CASSLGAGTGANVLTF.

The V call is TRBV19, the J call TRBJ1-1; D might be TRBD1 (6 bases). The CDR3 runs to 13 residues. The V gene lost 3 bases and the J gene lost 7 bases, with 12 bases spanning the gap. The germline gives CDR1 LNHDA, CDR2 SQIVND (reference sequence). The CDR3 DNA follows: TGTGCCAGTAGTATCTTCGGGGGCCGTGAAGCTTTCTTT. Translating it yields CASSIFGGREAFF.

In its sample, this clonotype was seen a few times. This chain joins TRBV12-3 or TRBV12-4 and TRBJ1-2; no definite D call. Trimming took off 4 bases at V and 2 bases at J, with 8 bases between the two ends. This CDR3 comprises 13 residues. CDR3 sequence (DNA): TGTGCCAGCAGTTCGACACCGAACTATGGCTACACCTTC. This translates into CASSSTPNYGYTF.

This clonotype was found many times. This rearrangement joins TRBV4-2 to TRBJ2-3; no definite D call. This CDR3 contains 14 residues. Germline CDR1 and CDR2: LGHNA and YNFKEQ. V dropped 0 bases and J dropped 4 bases, with 8 bases sitting between them. In nucleotides, the CDR3 is TGTGCCAGCAGCCAAGAGGGTAGCCCAGATACGCAGTATTTT. It specifies CASSQEGSPDTQYF.

The gene calls are TRBV9 and TRBJ1-6, with a tentative D call TRBD1 (6 bases). CDR1 SGDLS and CDR2 YYNGEE come from the germline V gene. With 5 bases removed from V and 10 bases from J, the gap between germline ends came to 13 bases. This CDR3 spans 13 amino acids. This CDR3 reads CASSGVGGSPLHF. The CDR3, as DNA: TGTGCCAGCAGTGGAGTGGGGGGCTCACCCCTCCACTTT. Supplemented by reference TRBV9 and TRBJ1-6, the full variable domain reads DSGVTQTPKHLITATGQRVTLRCSPRSGDLSVYWYQQSLDQGLQFLIQYYNGEERAKGNILERFSAQQFPDLHSELNLSSLELGDSALYFCASSGVGGSPLHFGNGTRLTVT.

In this sample, this clonotype turned up a few times. This chain connects TRBV7-6 to TRBJ2-1; D is unresolved. Per germline, CDR1 SGHVS and CDR2 FNYEAQ. Trimming pared 5 bases from V and 9 bases from J, leaving 14 bases between. The CDR3 has 13 amino acids. Here the CDR3 reads CASSPIAGPEQFF. The CDR3 DNA sequence: TGTGCCAGCAGCCCCATCGCCGGACCTGAGCAGTTCTTC.

This clonotype was recorded at least ten times. V gene TRBV5-1 combines with J gene TRBJ2-3; TRBD2 matches at 8 bases. V was pared by 4 bases and J by 4 bases, with 11 bases of the junction left unmatched. The CDR3 has 16 amino acids. Looked up from germline, CDR1 is SGHRS and CDR2 is YFSETQ. DNA of the CDR3: TGCGCCAGCAGCCAGCTGCGGGCGGGGGGTTCAGATACGCAGTATTTT. This codes for CASSQLRAGGSDTQYF.

This clonotype was counted a few times. The chain couples TRBV9 to TRBJ2-7; TRBD2 is a possible D gene (6 bases). CDR1 and CDR2 from the germline V gene are SGDLS and YYNGEE. V was trimmed by 0 bases and J by 9 bases, leaving 13 bases between them. The CDR3 has 13 amino acids. CDR3 bases: TGTGCCAGCAGCGTAGAAGAAGGGACTTGGCAGTACTTC. Protein product: CASSVEEGTWQYF.